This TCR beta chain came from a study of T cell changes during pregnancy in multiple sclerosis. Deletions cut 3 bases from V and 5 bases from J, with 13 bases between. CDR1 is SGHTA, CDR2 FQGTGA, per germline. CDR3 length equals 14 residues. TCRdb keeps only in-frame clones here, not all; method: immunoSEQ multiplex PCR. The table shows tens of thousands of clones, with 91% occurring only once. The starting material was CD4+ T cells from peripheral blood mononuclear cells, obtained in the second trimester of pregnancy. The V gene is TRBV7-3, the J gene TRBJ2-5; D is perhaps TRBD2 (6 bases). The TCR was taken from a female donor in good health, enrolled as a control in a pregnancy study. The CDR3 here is CASSFSLLAETQYF. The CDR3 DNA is TGTGCCAGCAGCTTTAGTTTACTAGCCGAGACCCAGTACTTC.